The T cell receptor beta chain described here comes from a study of blood T cell repertoires in COVID-19. The CDR3 totals 17 residues. In the original workflow: Reference gene primer amplification in the assay estimated nucleated cell counts. The method was immunoSEQ multiplex PCR; TCRdb's version includes in-frame clones alone and lacks a portion of them. Clone size and V and J calls were adopted from that table, with D and trimming inferred from the DNA. The sample has hundreds of thousands of clones, 88% seen once. The receptor's source is a woman between 25 and 40 years old with COVID-19, enrolled during active disease. Sequences were obtained from peripheral blood. The chain carries TRBV21-1 and TRBJ1-5; TRBD1, the table's D call, lacks a check against the DNA. TRBV21-1 is a documented pseudogene. The CDR3, as DNA: TGTGCCAGCAGCAATCTACACAGCCCGAGAGTCAATCAGCCCCAGCATTTT. It specifies CASSNLHSPRVNQPQHF.